Shown below are 27 T cell receptor beta chains from a single sample sequenced in a study of T cell clusters in autoimmune cytopenias. TRB rearrangements were amplified by touch-down multiplex PCR with mixed TRB-A/B primers. TCRdb re-called the multiplex PCR reads; every CDR3 protein appears as one record, without DNA. The table counts several thousand distinct CDR3 sequences; less than 20% lies in the top ten. TRB amplification used 250 ng of peripheral blood genomic DNA. This sample was also put to use in a study of T cell repertoires in aging, cancer and after chemotherapy.

Sequencing was done on a sample of peripheral blood. All receptors derive from a human donor in good health.

This chain links TRBV5-6 with TRBJ1-5; TCRdb returns TRBD1, unconfirmable since there is no DNA. CDR1 is SGHDT and CDR2 is YYEEEE in the germline V gene. The CDR3 totals 17 residues. The CDR3 loop reads CASSIYAGQNSNQPQHF.

The V call is TRBV18, the J call TRBJ1-1; TCRdb's D call, TRBD1, is unchecked because there is no DNA. Per the germline V gene, CDR1 is KGHSH and CDR2 is LQKENI. The CDR3 loop spans 14 amino acids. This chain's CDR3 is CASSMDRAYTVAFF.

This chain connects TRBV6-2 or TRBV6-3 to TRBJ2-7; TCRdb's D gene call, TRBD2, goes unchecked for lack of DNA. Germline CDR1 reads MNHEY; CDR2 reads SVGEGT. This CDR3 contains 15 residues. CDR3 region: CASSLTRVDLNEQYF.

This chain's CDR3 is CSANPRDRPFGSNQPQHF. The V gene is TRBV20-1, the J gene TRBJ1-5; TCRdb returns TRBD1, unconfirmable since there is no DNA. This CDR3 is built from 18 residues. Per germline, CDR1 DFQATT and CDR2 SNEGSKA (reference sequence).

Considering frequency, this clonotype is medium-sized. The chain recombines TRBV5-5 with TRBJ2-6; the D call of TRBD2 rests on TCRdb alone, since no DNA is present to check it. CDR1 and CDR2 (germline): SGHKS, YYEKEE (reference sequence). The CDR3 is 21 residues long. The CDR3 loop is CASSLTSGGHIPRSGANVLTF.

Judged by frequency, this clonotype is medium-sized. This rearrangement joins TRBV29-1 to TRBJ2-2. Per the germline V gene, CDR1 is SQVTM and CDR2 is ANQGSEA. The CDR3 spans 12 residues. CDR3 sequence reads: CSAQLYARELFF.

CDR3 in amino acids: CSASGEDHSNQPQHF. The chain has TRBV20-1 and TRBJ1-5. The CDR3 runs to 15 residues. Germline CDR1 reads DFQATT; CDR2 reads SNEGSKA (reference sequence).

The chain carries TRBV6-5 and TRBJ1-3. Germline V CDR1 and CDR2: MNHEY, SVGAGI. The CDR3 loop spans 15 amino acids. CDR3 in amino acids: CASSRKRQDGNTIYF.

The chain has TRBV6-5 and TRBJ2-1; the D call from TCRdb, TRBD2, cannot be confirmed without DNA. The CDR3 has 16 residues. Germline V gene sequence: CDR1 MNHEY, CDR2 SVGAGI. The CDR3 loop is CASSYSASGGASEQFF.

This chain uses TRBV20-1 with TRBJ1-4; TCRdb reports TRBD1, a call that lacks DNA to check it against. Germline lookup yields CDR1 DFQATT and CDR2 SNEGSKA (reference sequence). The CDR3 contains 14 residues. The CDR3 reads CSARGPDHYEKLFF.

The chain joins TRBV5-6 to TRBJ1-2; TCRdb proposes TRBD1, but this gene call is untestable without DNA. Germline V gene sequence: CDR1 SGHDT, CDR2 YYEEEE. The CDR3 sequence is 14 residues long. The CDR3 spells CASSLGTFNYGYTF.

The CDR3 reads CATSRDRRLDTQTYSYEQYF. The rearrangement uses TRBV15 and TRBJ2-7; no DNA is available, so the TRBD1 call from TCRdb remains unchecked. The CDR3 extends over 20 amino acids. Germline CDR1 and CDR2: LNHNV and YYDKDF (reference sequence).

The V gene is TRBV20-1, the J gene TRBJ2-3; TCRdb indicates TRBD2, and absent DNA this call remains unverified. CDR1 is DFQATT and CDR2 is SNEGSKA in the germline V gene (reference sequence). The CDR3 has 14 amino acids. The CDR3 spells CSAPRVGSTDTQYF.

This clonotype is deemed medium-sized (0.01 to 0.1%) by its frequency. The chain combines TRBV27 with TRBJ2-7; checking the TCRdb D call of TRBD1 is not possible without DNA. Per germline, CDR1 MNHEY and CDR2 SMNVEV (reference sequence). The CDR3 length is 15 residues. The CDR3 sequence is CASSLSGTGGYEQYF.

This clonotype is identified as medium-sized from frequency. J is TRBJ1-1 and V is TRBV13. CDR1 is PRHDT, CDR2 FYEKMQ, per germline (reference sequence). The CDR3 runs 16 residues. CDR3 residues: CASSSANIKKNTEAFF.

This chain links TRBV10-3 with TRBJ1-4. The CDR3 covers 12 residues. Germline V gene lookup returns CDR1 ENHRY and CDR2 SYGVKD. The CDR3 is CAISDEGEKLFF.

V is TRBV13 and J is TRBJ2-1; with no DNA, the TCRdb D assignment of TRBD1 cannot be verified. The germline gives CDR1 PRHDT, CDR2 FYEKMQ (reference sequence). The CDR3 consists of 17 residues. CDR3 protein: CASSQGEAGSSYNEQFF. Full variable domain (missing parts from reference TRBV13 and TRBJ2-1): AAGVIQSPRHLIKEKRETATLKCYPIPRHDTVYWYQQGPGQDPQFLISFYEKMQSDKGSIPDRFSAQQFSDYHSELNMSSLELGDSALYFCASSQGEAGSSYNEQFFGPGTRLTVL.

Considering frequency, this clonotype is medium-sized. The chain is built from TRBV10-3 and TRBJ2-6. Germline CDR1 and CDR2: ENHRY and SYGVKD. This CDR3 region has 13 residues. CDR3 loop: CAIGVPGANVLTF.

The genes are TRBV29-1 and TRBJ2-7; TCRdb's D call, TRBD1, is unchecked because there is no DNA. The germline CDR1 and CDR2 sequences are SQVTM and ANQGSEA. There are 12 residues in the CDR3. CDR3 in amino acids: CSVGQGSIEQYF.

The chain is built from TRBV6-4 and TRBJ2-3. Germline CDR1 reads MRHNA; CDR2 reads SNTAGT. This CDR3 region has 16 residues. The CDR3 sequence is CASSEGLGRGTDTQYF.

This clonotype ranks as medium-sized in terms of frequency. V gene TRBV6-2 or TRBV6-3 combines with J gene TRBJ1-4. Germline lookup yields CDR1 MNHEY and CDR2 SVGEGT. This CDR3 has 11 amino acids. Here the CDR3 reads CARCSAEELFF.

The CDR3 loop reads CSARDLEDRGEQYF. The V and J genes are TRBV20-1 and TRBJ2-7; TCRdb names TRBD1, which stays unverified in the absence of DNA. Germline V gene lookup returns CDR1 DFQATT and CDR2 SNEGSKA (reference sequence). This CDR3 contains 14 residues.

This clonotype ranks as medium-sized in terms of frequency. This sequence joins TRBV19 and TRBJ2-3; absent DNA, TCRdb's TRBD1 call cannot be checked. Germline lookup yields CDR1 LNHDA and CDR2 SQIVND (reference sequence). This CDR3 has 15 amino acids. The CDR3 is CASSIGGQRRDTQYF.

The gene calls are TRBV6-2 or TRBV6-3 and TRBJ1-1; without DNA, the TCRdb call of TRBD1 cannot be checked. The CDR3 loop spans 20 amino acids. The germline V gene has CDR1 MNHEY and CDR2 SVGEGT. CDR3 residues: CASSYSNSLTGGSSNTEAFF.

The CDR3 spells CASSFSFNTEAFF. V and J are TRBV5-6 and TRBJ1-1. This CDR3 has 13 residues. Germline V gene data show CDR1 as SGHDT and CDR2 as YYEEEE.

Measured by frequency, this clonotype is medium-sized. The chain is built from TRBV19 and TRBJ1-5. There are 13 residues in the CDR3. Germline loops: CDR1 LNHDA, CDR2 SQIVND (reference sequence). This CDR3 reads CAAEEGRGQPQHF.

The chain uses TRBV29-1 and TRBJ2-5; as DNA is missing, the TRBD2 call by TCRdb cannot be tested. The CDR3 has 12 amino acids. In germline, CDR1 is SQVTM, CDR2 ANQGSEA. Here the CDR3 reads CSGGAGPETQYF.